This T cell receptor (beta chain) was found in a study of long-term antiretroviral therapy in people with HIV. Runs used v3.0 of the immunoSEQ assay and were done at survey level. Sequencing used immunoSEQ multiplex PCR; TCRdb keeps in-frame clones, though not all of them. The sample contains about 20,000 clones, about nine tenths of which appear only once. Trimming cost V 5 bases and J 3 bases; bases outside gene matches: 6. Germline lookup yields CDR1 SQVTM and CDR2 ANQGSEA. This CDR3 has 13 amino acids. Concerning this clone itself: Its antigen is still unknown.

Findings of the study overall: Pre-ART-expanded clones dominated the repertoire at all time points. Once patients were on ART, diversity went higher but still fell short of transplant donor controls.

Sequenced here: unsorted PBMCs, sampled 4.4 years before starting antiretroviral therapy. This receptor was identified in a woman aged 25 to 39 with HIV. The chain is built from TRBV29-1 and TRBJ1-2; 7 bases are shared with TRBD1. This chain's CDR3 is CSVRTGVHYGYTF. DNA of the CDR3: TGCAGCGTTCGTACAGGGGTCCACTATGGCTACACCTTC. The variable domain in full, completed from reference TRBV29-1 and TRBJ1-2, reads SAVISQKPSRDICQRGTSLTIQCQVDSQVTMMFWYRQQPGQSLTLIATANQGSEATYESGFVIDKFPISRPNLTFSTLTVSNMSPEDSSIYLCSVRTGVHYGYTFGSGTRLTVV.